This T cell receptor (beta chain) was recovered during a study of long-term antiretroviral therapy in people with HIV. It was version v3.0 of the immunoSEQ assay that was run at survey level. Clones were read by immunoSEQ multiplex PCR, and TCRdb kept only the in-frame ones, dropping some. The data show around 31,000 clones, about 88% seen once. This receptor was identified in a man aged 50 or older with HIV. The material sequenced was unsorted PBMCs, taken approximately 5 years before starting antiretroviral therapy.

CDR3 nucleotides: TGTGCCAGCTCACCTACTAGCGGGGAGAATGAGCAGTTCTTC. This codes for CASSPTSGENEQFF. The chain has TRBV18 and TRBJ2-1; 10 bases agree with TRBD2. After removal of 3 bases from V and 7 bases from J, the junction contained 3 bases not matched to a gene. CDR1 is KGHSH and CDR2 is LQKENI in the germline V gene. The CDR3 totals 14 residues.